Sequencing of this TCR beta chain was carried out in a study of cytomegalovirus exposure and HLA in healthy donors. Study-wide results and caveats: Cytomegalovirus-associated TCR beta chains were listed, numbering over 150. In a later analysis, several top co-occurrence clusters appeared linked to parvovirus B19, influenza, CMV and Epstein-Barr virus.

Vbeta (60) and Jbeta (13) primers were used in the PCR. Clones were read by immunoSEQ multiplex PCR, and TCRdb kept only the in-frame ones, dropping some. The sample has 150,000 or so clones, approximately 73% seen once. About this clone itself: Its antigen is unidentified.

This clonotype was sampled from a woman between 18 and 29 years old in good health and CMV-seronegative. Sequencing was performed on PBMCs.

This CDR3 is CASSSTSGGQSYNEQFF. The DNA of the CDR3 is TGTGCCAGCAGCTCAACTAGCGGGGGACAGTCCTACAATGAGCAGTTCTTC. The chain recombines TRBV13 with TRBJ2-1, with 11 bases fitting TRBD2. Germline loops: CDR1 PRHDT, CDR2 FYEKMQ (reference sequence). V lost 4 bases and J lost 1; bases outside the gene matches: 6. The CDR3 length is 17 residues.